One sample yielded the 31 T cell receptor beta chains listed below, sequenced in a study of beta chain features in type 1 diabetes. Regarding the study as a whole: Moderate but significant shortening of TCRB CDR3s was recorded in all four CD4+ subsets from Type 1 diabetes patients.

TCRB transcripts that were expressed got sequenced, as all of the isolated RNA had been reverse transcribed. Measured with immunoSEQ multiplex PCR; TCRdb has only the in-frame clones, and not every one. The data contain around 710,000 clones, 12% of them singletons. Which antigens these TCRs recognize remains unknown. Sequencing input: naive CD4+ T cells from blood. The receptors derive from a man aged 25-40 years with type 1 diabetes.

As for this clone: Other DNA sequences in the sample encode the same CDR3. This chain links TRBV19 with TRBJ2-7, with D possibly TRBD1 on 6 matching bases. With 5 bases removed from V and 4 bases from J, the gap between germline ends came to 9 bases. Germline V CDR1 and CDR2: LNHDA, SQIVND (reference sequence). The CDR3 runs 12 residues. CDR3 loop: CASSQGRYEQYF. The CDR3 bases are TGTGCCAGTAGTCAGGGGCGGTACGAGCAGTACTTC.

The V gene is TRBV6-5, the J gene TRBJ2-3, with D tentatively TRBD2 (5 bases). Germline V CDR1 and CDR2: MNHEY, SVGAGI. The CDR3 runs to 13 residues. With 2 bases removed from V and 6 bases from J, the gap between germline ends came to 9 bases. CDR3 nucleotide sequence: TGTGCCAGCAGTTACAGGGAGATTGATACGCAGTATTTT. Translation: CASSYREIDTQYF.

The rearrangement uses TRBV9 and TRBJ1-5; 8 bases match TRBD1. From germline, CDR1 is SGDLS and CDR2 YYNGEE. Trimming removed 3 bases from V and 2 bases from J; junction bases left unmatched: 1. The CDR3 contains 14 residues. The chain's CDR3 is CASSGGQGNQPQHF. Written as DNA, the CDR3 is TGTGCCAGCAGCGGGGGACAGGGCAATCAGCCCCAGCATTTT.

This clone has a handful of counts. The CDR3: CASSVAGHPYEQYF. In nucleotides, the CDR3 is TGTGCCAGCAGCGTAGCTGGACACCCCTACGAGCAGTACTTC. The V gene is TRBV9, the J gene TRBJ2-7, with a possible D match to TRBD1 (5 bases). The germline V and J ends were trimmed by 0 bases and 2 bases, with 9 bases remaining between them. Germline assignment: CDR1 SGDLS and CDR2 YYNGEE. The CDR3 sequence is 14 residues long.

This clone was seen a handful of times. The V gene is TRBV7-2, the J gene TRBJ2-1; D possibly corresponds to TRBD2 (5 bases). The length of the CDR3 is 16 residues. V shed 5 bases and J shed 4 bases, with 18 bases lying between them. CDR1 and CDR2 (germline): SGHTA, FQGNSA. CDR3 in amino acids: CASSLGLARRYNEQFF. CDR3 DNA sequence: TGTGCCAGCAGCCTAGGACTGGCGAGAAGGTACAATGAGCAGTTCTTC.

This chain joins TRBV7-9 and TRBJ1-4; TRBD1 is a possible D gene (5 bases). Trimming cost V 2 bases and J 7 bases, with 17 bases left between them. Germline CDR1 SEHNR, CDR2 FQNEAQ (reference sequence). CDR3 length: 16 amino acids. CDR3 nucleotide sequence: TGTGCCAGCAGCTTAAACGGTGGGGGAAGTAGTGAAAAACTGTTTTTT. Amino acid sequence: CASSLNGGGSSEKLFF.

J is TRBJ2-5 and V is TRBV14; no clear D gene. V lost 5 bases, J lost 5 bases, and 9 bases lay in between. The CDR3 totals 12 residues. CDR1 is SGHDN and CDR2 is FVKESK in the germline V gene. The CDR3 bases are TGTGCCAGCAGCTCAACTGGGGAGACCCAGTACTTC. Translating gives CASSSTGETQYF.

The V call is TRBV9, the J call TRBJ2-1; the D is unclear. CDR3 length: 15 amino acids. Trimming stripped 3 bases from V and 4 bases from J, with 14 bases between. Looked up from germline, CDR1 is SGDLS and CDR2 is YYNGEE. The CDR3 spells CASSATGAAYNEQFF. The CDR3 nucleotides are TGTGCCAGCAGCGCGACCGGTGCGGCGTACAATGAGCAGTTCTTC. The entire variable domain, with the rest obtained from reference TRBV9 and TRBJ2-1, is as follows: DSGVTQTPKHLITATGQRVTLRCSPRSGDLSVYWYQQSLDQGLQFLIQYYNGEERAKGNILERFSAQQFPDLHSELNLSSLELGDSALYFCASSATGAAYNEQFFGPGTRLTVL.

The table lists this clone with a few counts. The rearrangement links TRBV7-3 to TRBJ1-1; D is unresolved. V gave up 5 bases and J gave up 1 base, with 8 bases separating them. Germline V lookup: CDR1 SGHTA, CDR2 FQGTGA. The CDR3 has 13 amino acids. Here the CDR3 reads CASSANKNTEAFF. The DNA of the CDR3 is TGTGCCAGCAGCGCTAACAAGAACACTGAAGCTTTCTTT.

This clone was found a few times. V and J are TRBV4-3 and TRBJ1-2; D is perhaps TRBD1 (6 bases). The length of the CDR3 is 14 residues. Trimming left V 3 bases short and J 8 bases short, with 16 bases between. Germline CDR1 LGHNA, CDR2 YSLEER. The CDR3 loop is CASSQPGVGRGYTF. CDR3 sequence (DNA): TGCGCCAGCAGCCAGCCAGGGGTCGGAAGGGGCTACACCTTC.

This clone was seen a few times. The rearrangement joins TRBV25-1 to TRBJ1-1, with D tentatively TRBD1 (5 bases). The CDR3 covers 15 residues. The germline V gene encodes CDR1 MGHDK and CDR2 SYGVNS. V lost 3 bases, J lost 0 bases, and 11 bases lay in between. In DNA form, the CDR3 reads TGTGCCAGCAGTGACAGTTCAGGGATGAACACTGAAGCTTTCTTT. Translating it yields CASSDSSGMNTEAFF. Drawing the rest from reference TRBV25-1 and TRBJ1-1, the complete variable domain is EADIYQTPRYLVIGTGKKITLECSQTMGHDKMYWYQQDPGMELHLIHYSYGVNSTEKGDLSSESTVSRIRTEHFPLTLESARPSHTSQYLCASSDSSGMNTEAFFGQGTRLTVV.

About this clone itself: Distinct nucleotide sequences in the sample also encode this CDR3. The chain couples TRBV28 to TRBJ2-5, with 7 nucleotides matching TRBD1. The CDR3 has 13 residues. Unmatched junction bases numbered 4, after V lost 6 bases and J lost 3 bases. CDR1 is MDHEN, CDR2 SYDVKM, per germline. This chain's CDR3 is CASSSGQEETQYF. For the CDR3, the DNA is TGTGCCAGCAGCTCTGGACAGGAAGAGACCCAGTACTTC.

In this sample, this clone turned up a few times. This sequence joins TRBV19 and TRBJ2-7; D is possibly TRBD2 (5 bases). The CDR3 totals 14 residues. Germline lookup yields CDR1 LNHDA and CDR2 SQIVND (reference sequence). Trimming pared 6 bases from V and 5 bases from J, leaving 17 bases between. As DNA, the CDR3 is TGTGCCAGTAGCGGACGGCAAACGGGGAACGAGCAGTACTTC. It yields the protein CASSGRQTGNEQYF.

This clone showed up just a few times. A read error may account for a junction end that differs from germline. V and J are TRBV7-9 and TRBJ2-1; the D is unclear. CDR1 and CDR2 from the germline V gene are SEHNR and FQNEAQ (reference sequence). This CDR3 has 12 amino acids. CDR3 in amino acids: CASSLEPEGGIF. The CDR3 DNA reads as TGTGCCAGCAGCTTAGAACCAGAAGGTGGGATCTTC.

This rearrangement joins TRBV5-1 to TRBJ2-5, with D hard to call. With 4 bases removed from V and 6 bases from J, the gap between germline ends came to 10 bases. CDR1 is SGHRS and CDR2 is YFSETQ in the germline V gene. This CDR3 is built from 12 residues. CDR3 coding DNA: TGCGCCAGCAGCGGCACCTGGAAGACCCAGTACTTC. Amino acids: CASSGTWKTQYF.

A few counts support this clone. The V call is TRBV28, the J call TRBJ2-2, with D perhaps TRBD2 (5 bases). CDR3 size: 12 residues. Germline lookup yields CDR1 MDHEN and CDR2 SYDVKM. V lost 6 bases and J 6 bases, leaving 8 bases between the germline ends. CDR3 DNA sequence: TGTGCCAGCAGGCTGCGGGCCGGGGAGCTGTTTTTT. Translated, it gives CASRLRAGELFF.

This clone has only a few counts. The CDR3 nucleotides are TGTGCCAGCAGTTACTCGACGATCACTAACTATGGCTACACCTTC. As protein: CASSYSTITNYGYTF. The gene calls are TRBV6-5 and TRBJ1-2; no clear D. The V end was cut by 0 bases, the J end by 0 bases, with 8 bases between. The germline V gene has CDR1 MNHEY and CDR2 SVGAGI. The length of the CDR3 is 15 residues.

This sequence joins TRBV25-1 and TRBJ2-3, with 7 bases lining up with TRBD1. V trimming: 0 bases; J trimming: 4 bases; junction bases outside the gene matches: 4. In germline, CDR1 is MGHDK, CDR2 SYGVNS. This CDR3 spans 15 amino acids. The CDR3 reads CASSEYTGTADTQYF. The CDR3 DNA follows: TGTGCCAGCAGTGAATATACCGGGACAGCAGATACGCAGTATTTT.

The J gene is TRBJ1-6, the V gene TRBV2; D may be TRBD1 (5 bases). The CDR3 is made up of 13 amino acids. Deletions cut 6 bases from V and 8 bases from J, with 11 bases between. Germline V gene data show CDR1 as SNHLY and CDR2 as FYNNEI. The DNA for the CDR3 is TGTGCCAGCAGGGGGGATTTTGATTCACCCCTCCACTTT. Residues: CASRGDFDSPLHF. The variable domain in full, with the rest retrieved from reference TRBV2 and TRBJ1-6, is EPEVTQTPSHQVTQMGQEVILRCVPISNHLYFYWYRQILGQKVEFLVSFYNNEISEKSEIFDDQFSVERPDGSNFTLKIRSTKLEDSAMYFCASRGDFDSPLHFGNGTRLTVT.

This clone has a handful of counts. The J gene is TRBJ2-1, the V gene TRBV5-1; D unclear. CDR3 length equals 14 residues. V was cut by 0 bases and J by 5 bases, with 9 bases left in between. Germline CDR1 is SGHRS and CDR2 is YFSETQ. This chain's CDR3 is CASSLALGNNEQFF. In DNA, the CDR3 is TGCGCCAGCAGCTTGGCCTTGGGGAACAATGAGCAGTTCTTC.

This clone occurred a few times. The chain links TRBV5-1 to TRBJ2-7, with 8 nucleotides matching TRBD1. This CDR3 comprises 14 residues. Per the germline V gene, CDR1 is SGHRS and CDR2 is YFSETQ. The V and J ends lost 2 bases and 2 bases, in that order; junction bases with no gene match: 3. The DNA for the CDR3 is TGCGCCAGCAGCTTACAGGGGGTAACCTACGAGCAGTACTTC. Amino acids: CASSLQGVTYEQYF. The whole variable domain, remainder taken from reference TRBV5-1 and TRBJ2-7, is KAGVTQTPRYLIKTRGQQVTLSCSPISGHRSVSWYQQTPGQGLQFLFEYFSETQRNKGNFPGRFSGRQFSNSRSEMNVSTLELGDSALYLCASSLQGVTYEQYFGPGTRLTVT.

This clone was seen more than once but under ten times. Here the CDR3 DNA reads TGTGCCAGCAGCCAAGATGAAGGACTAGCGGACACCGGGGAGCTGTTTTTT. As protein: CASSQDEGLADTGELFF. The chain links TRBV4-2 to TRBJ2-2; 10 bases line up with TRBD2. Germline loops: CDR1 LGHNA, CDR2 YNFKEQ. This CDR3 spans 17 amino acids. V lost 0 bases and J lost 3; bases outside the gene matches: 4.

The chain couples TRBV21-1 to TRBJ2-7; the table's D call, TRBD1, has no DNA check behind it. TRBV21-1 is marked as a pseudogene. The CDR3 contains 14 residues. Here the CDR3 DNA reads TGTGCCAGCAGCAAAGTGACAGGAAGGGACGAGCAGTACTTC. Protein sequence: CASSKVTGRDEQYF.

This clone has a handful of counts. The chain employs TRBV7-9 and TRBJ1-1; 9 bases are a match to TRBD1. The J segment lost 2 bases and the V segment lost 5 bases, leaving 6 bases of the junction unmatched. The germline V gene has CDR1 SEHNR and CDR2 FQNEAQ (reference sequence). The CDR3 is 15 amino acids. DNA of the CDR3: TGTGCCAGCAGCCCCCACAGGGGGCTTAACACTGAAGCTTTCTTT. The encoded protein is CASSPHRGLNTEAFF. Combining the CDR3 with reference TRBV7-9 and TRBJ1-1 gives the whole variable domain DTGVSQNPRHKITKRGQNVTFRCDPISEHNRLYWYRQTLGQGPEFLTYFQNEAQLEKSRLLSDRFSAERPKGSFSTLEIQRTEQGDSAMYLCASSPHRGLNTEAFFGQGTRLTVV.

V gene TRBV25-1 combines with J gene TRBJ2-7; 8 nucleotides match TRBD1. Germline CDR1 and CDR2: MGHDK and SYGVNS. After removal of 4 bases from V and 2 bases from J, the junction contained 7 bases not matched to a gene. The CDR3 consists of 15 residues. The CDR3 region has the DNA TGTGCCAGCAGTGGCGGGACAGGCGGAACCTACGAGCAGTACTTC. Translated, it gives CASSGGTGGTYEQYF.

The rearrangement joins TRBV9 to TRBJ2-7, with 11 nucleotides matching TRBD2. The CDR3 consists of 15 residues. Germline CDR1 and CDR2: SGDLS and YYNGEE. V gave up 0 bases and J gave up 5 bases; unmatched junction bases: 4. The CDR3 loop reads CASSVGLAGIHEQYF. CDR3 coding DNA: TGTGCCAGCAGCGTAGGACTAGCGGGGATCCACGAGCAGTACTTC.

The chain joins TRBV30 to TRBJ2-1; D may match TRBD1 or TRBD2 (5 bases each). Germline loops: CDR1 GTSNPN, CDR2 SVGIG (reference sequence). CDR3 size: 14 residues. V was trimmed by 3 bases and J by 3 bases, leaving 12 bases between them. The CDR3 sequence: CAWRGVSLYNEQFF. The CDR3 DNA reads TGTGCCTGGAGGGGGGTGTCGCTCTACAATGAGCAGTTCTTC.

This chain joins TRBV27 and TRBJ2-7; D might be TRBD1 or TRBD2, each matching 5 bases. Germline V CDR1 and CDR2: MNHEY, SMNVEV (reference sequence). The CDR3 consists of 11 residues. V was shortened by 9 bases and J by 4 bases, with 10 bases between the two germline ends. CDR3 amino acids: CASWGSYEQYF. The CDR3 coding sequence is TGTGCCAGTTGGGGGAGTTACGAGCAGTACTTC.

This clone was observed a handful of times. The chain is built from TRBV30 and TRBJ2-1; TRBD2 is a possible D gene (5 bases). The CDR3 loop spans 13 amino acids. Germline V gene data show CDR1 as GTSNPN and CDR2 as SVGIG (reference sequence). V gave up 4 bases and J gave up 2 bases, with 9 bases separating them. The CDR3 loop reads CAWTRGPYNEQFF. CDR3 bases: TGTGCCTGGACGAGAGGGCCCTACAATGAGCAGTTCTTC. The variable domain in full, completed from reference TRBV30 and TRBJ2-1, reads SQTIHQWPATLVQPVGSPLSLECTVEGTSNPNLYWYRQAAGRGLQLLFYSVGIGQISSEVPQNLSASRPQDRQFILSSKKLLLSDSGFYLCAWTRGPYNEQFFGPGTRLTVL.

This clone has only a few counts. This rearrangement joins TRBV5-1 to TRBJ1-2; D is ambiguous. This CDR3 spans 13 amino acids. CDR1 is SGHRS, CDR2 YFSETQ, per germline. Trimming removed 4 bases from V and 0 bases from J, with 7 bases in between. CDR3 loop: CASSLISNYGYTF. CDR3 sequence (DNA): TGCGCCAGCAGCCTAATTTCTAACTATGGCTACACCTTC.

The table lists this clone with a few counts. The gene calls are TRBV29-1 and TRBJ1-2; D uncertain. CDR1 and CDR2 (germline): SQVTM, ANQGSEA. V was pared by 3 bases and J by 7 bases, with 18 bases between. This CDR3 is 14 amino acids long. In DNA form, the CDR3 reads TGCAGCGTTGAGGCTCTCCCCAAGGCTGGTGGCTACACCTTC. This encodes CSVEALPKAGGYTF.